The clone carrying this T cell receptor beta chain has more than one count but fewer than ten. Its antigen is currently unknown. Here immunoSEQ multiplex PCR was the method, and the copy in TCRdb shows in-frame clones only, minus some. This sample yields some 100,000 clones, of which 68% are seen a single time; 24% belongs to the top ten. The record originates from a study of shared clonotypes between healthy human individuals. Whole-study context: CD4 naive cells filled three plates per donor, CD4 memory three, CD8 naive two and CD8 memory one.

This CDR3 region has 15 residues. The germline V gene has CDR1 SGDLS and CDR2 YYNGEE. V was clipped by 0 bases and J by 3 bases, with 10 bases between them. Study findings and constraints: Naive subsets, compared against memory subsets, generally had larger estimated richness values. Apart from blood, nothing was sampled; tissue repertoires likely differ. Clonotypes shared by all four donors outscored non-shared clonotypes in generation probability.

The sequence came from a woman aged 30 to 39 in good health. The genes are TRBV9 and TRBJ1-3, with D perhaps matching TRBD1 (6 bases). The sequencing sample was made of memory CD8+ T cells sorted from blood. Noted subset: CD45RO+ cells pooled with CCR7-negative TemRA cells. The CDR3 is CASSVGGRGGNTIYF. CDR3 in DNA: TGTGCCAGCAGCGTAGGAGGCAGGGGTGGAAACACCATATATTTT.